The rows below give T cell receptor beta chains drawn from one sample of a study of T cell clonotyping in hematopoietic cell transplantation. Generated by immunoSEQ multiplex PCR, the TCRdb table keeps only in-frame clones and is missing some. In the table there are over 6,000 clones, around 88% of which are singletons. Sequenced here: peripheral blood mononuclear cells, sampled before stem cell transplant. The receptors originated from a man aged 25-45 years with acute myeloid leukemia. Some clones in this sample may be carry-over from other donors' samples. The CDR3 runs from the conserved cysteine through the conserved F or W. The D gene is left open where the match is weak. Expanded clones get a size class; other rows say once, few or many, or leave the size out.

J	size	V	D	DNA	CDR3
TRBJ1-2	once	TRBV4-3	NA	TGCGCCAGCAGCCAAGACAAGGACGGTTACGGAGGCTACACCTTC	CASSQDKDGYGGYTF
TRBJ2-3	NA	TRBV11-2	TRBD2	TGTGCCAGCAGCTTAGGCGGGAGGGATACGCAGTATTTT	CASSLGGRDTQYF
TRBJ2-7	NA	TRBV25-1	NA	TGTGCCAGCAGTGAGCCAGGGAAAGGGGTCTACGAGCAGTACTTC	CASSEPGKGVYEQYF
TRBJ1-2	NA	TRBV25-1	TRBD1	TGTGCCAGCAGGCAAACAGGACAGGGCTATGGCTACACCTTC	CASRQTGQGYGYTF
TRBJ1-2	NA	TRBV7-2	TRBD1	TGTGCCAGCAGCCAGACGACAGGGACATCGAACTATGGCTACACCTTC	CASSQTTGTSNYGYTF
TRBJ1-2	NA	TRBV27	TRBD1	TGTGCCAGCAGTCTGACAGGGAAGGGCTACACCTTC	CASSLTGKGYTF
TRBJ1-1	NA	TRBV19	TRBD1	TGTGCCAGTAGTTTATGGACAGGGACTGACGCTGAAGCTTTCTTT	CASSLWTGTDAEAFF
TRBJ2-2	NA	TRBV30	TRBD1	TGTGCCTGGAGTGTAATGGGACAGGGGTTTGGGAGACGGGAGCTGTTTTTT	CAWSVMGQGFGRRELFF
TRBJ1-1	NA	TRBV19	NA	TGTGCCAGTAGGCAGGGCCCCCGGAACACTGAAGCTTTCTTT	CASRQGPRNTEAFF
TRBJ2-3	NA	TRBV2	TRBD2	TGTGCCAGCAGGTTAGAAGCGGGGAGCACAGATACGCAGTATTTT	CASRLEAGSTDTQYF
TRBJ1-1	NA	TRBV29-1	NA	TGCAGCGTTAGTAAGGTAGGGGGGAACACTGAAGCTTTCTTT	CSVSKVGGNTEAFF
TRBJ2-7	once	TRBV6-5	NA	TGTGCCAGCAGTGTCCGAGGGCTTACTAGATATGAGCAGTACTTC	CASSVRGLTRYEQYF
TRBJ1-1	NA	TRBV11-2	NA	TGTGCCAGCAGCTTACAGGGACGGAACACTGAAGCTTTCTTT	CASSLQGRNTEAFF
TRBJ1-2	NA	TRBV30	TRBD1	TGTGCCTGCTTCCGGGACAGGATACTCTATGGCTACACCTTC	CACFRDRILYGYTF
TRBJ2-5	NA	TRBV5-1	NA	TGCGCCAGCAGCTTCCGCGGGGAGCGAGAGACCCAGTACTTC	CASSFRGERETQYF
TRBJ1-5	large	TRBV6-5	TRBD1	TGTGCCAGCAGTTACAGTCAGGGGGCGGCTCAGCCCCAGCATTTT	CASSYSQGAAQPQHF
TRBJ2-1	NA	TRBV6-6	NA	TGTGCCAGCAGCTTGGGGGGTTTAGAGCAGTTCTTC	CASSLGGLEQFF
TRBJ2-6	NA	TRBV30	NA	TGTGCCTGGAGTCCCCCAGAACTCCTAGGGGGGGCCAACGTCCTGACTTTC	CAWSPPELLGGANVLTF
TRBJ1-2	NA	TRBV7-2	NA	TGTGCCAGCAGCTTAGGAGCAACTCAGGGTCGTGGCTACACCTTC	CASSLGATQGRGYTF
TRBJ1-6	NA	TRBV5-4	TRBD1	TGTGCCAGCATCCCTTCGGACAGGGCAGATATCGCACCCCTCCACTTT	CASIPSDRADIAPLHF
TRBJ2-7	NA	TRBV19	NA	TGTGCCAGTAGTATAAAAGGGGTGGCAGGTAACTCCTACGAGCAGTACTTC	CASSIKGVAGNSYEQYF
TRBJ2-7	NA	TRBV30	TRBD2	TGTGCCTGGAGTGTGGGCGCCGGGACTAGCGGCTACGAGCAGTACTTC	CAWSVGAGTSGYEQYF
TRBJ1-1	NA	TRBV5-1	NA	TGCGCCAGCAGAGTAGTTTCTGTTTCTGGTGGCACTGAAGCTTTCTTT	CASRVVSVSGGTEAFF
TRBJ1-1	NA	TRBV30	NA	TGTGCCTGGTCCAAACAGGGTTTCAACACTGAAGCTTTCTTT	CAWSKQGFNTEAFF
TRBJ1-4	NA	TRBV6-5	TRBD1	TGTGCCAGCAGTTTGGGTGGGACAGGTAATGAAAAACTGTTTTTT	CASSLGGTGNEKLFF
TRBJ2-7	NA	TRBV5-4	NA	TGTGCCAGCAGCCCGGGACTGAACCGCTACGAGCAGTACTTC	CASSPGLNRYEQYF
TRBJ2-1	NA	TRBV28	NA	TGTGCCAGCAGTTTAACCAGCGGAAATAGCCCAGATGAGCAGTTCTTC	CASSLTSGNSPDEQFF
TRBJ2-3	NA	TRBV7-9	NA	TGTGCCAGCAGCTTCACTGGAGGGAGACCCACAGATACGCAGTATTTT	CASSFTGGRPTDTQYF
TRBJ2-1	NA	TRBV19	TRBD2	TGTGCCAGTAGTATGATAGCGGGAGGGAGAAATGAGCAGTTCTTC	CASSMIAGGRNEQFF
TRBJ2-2	NA	TRBV7-3	NA	TGTGCCAGCAGCTTATCCGCGGGGATGAACACCGGGGAGCTGTTTTTT	CASSLSAGMNTGELFF
TRBJ1-2	NA	TRBV7-8	NA	TGTGCCAGCAGCCCCAGAGGGGGGGACCTCGCCAACTATGGCTACACCTTC	CASSPRGGDLANYGYTF
TRBJ2-2	NA	TRBV4-3	TRBD2	TGCGCCAGCAGCCAACCCCTAGCGGGCACCGGGGAGCTGTTTTTT	CASSQPLAGTGELFF
TRBJ2-6	NA	TRBV4-1	NA	TGCGCCAGCAGCCAGGACAGACCATTCTCTGGGGCCAACGTCCTGACTTTC	CASSQDRPFSGANVLTF
TRBJ2-3	NA	TRBV7-2	TRBD2	TGTGCCAGCAGCCCGAGTGGACTAGCGGGATCCCCGCAGTATTTT	CASSPSGLAGSPQYF
TRBJ2-1	NA	TRBV7-9	NA	TGTGCCAGCAGCTTAGGGGTTGAAGGTGAGCAGTTCTTC	CASSLGVEGEQFF
TRBJ1-1	NA	TRBV25-1	NA	TGTGCCAGCAACGACCCAAATAGGGGAGCTTTCTTT	CASNDPNRGAFF
TRBJ1-1	NA	TRBV30	NA	TGTGCCTGGAGTGTACCTATAGAGGGCATGAACACTGAAGCTTTCTTT	CAWSVPIEGMNTEAFF
TRBJ2-3	few	TRBV7-2	TRBD2	TGTGCCAGCAGCTCGGCTAGCGGGGGCAAGATAGATACGCAGTATTTT	CASSSASGGKIDTQYF
TRBJ2-3	NA	TRBV19	NA	TGTGCCAGTAGTCTAGGTTCCCCTAGCACAGATACGCAGTATTTT	CASSLGSPSTDTQYF
TRBJ2-5	NA	TRBV4-3	TRBD2	TGCGCCACCATCGCGGGAGCCGAAGAGACCCAGTACTTC	CATIAGAEETQYF
TRBJ2-7	once	TRBV30	NA	TGTGCCTGGAGTGTAAAGGTCGCAAGGGAGCAGTACTTC	CAWSVKVAREQYF
TRBJ2-5	once	TRBV30	NA	TGTGCCTGGAGTGTACGGAGCCAAGAGACCCAGTACTTC	CAWSVRSQETQYF
TRBJ1-5	NA	TRBV27	TRBD1	TGTGCCAGCAGTTTAAGGACAGGGTTCAATCAGCCCCAGCATTTT	CASSLRTGFNQPQHF
TRBJ2-1	NA	TRBV5-4	TRBD2	TGTGCACTCCGGGGGGACCCGAGCTCCTACAATGAGCAGTTCTTC	CALRGDPSSYNEQFF